This entry features one T cell receptor (beta chain) sequence. The antigen this receptor binds is unknown. No base quality information exists; no much larger clone differs at one position. These data belong to a study of T cells in localized non-small cell lung cancer (TCRdb year 2020). About the full investigation: Comparing tumors with uninvolved tumor-adjacent lungs, the study looked at the T cell repertoires of approximately 250 patients with early-stage NSCLC. The cohort was made up of a few hundred treatment-naive NSCLC patients whose localized lung tumors had been resected. Of the NSCLC patients, about 130 were male and approximately 100 were female, and the mean age was around 70 years.

CDR1 and CDR2, per the germline V gene, are SGHDN and FVKESK. There are 13 amino acids in the CDR3, from cysteine to phenylalanine inclusive. The entry retains the CDR3 DNA only, 39 bases that are in frame from base 1. Germline trimming: 2 bases from V, 4 bases from J; junction bases outside gene matches: 2. TCR beta CDR3 regions were sequenced from DNA using the immunoSEQ Assay. For the original study's pipeline: T cell density was computed as TCR beta template counts normalized to usable DNA estimated by amplifying housekeeping genes. Richness was estimated using the preseqR package, with extrapolation to 400,000 templates for PBMC samples and to 120,000 templates for tissue samples. Clonality was calculated as one minus Pielou's evenness. Tissue-enriched TCRs were identified through differential abundance testing performed on productive amino-acid clonotypes, with a minimum total count of 5 and an alpha of 0.1. The Jaccard Index and the Morisita Overlap Index were used to measure how much the repertoires overlapped between compartments. TCR beta CDR3s were clustered by GLIPH together with public tetramer-defined viral CDR3s, and at least three viral sequences plus V-gene enrichment were required for viral motifs. The clones in this table, taken by TCRdb from immuneACCESS, are in-frame only. Not every clone is retained; where verified, under half of the shortfall comes from an unresolved V gene, and the cause of the rest is unknown. For V, J and clone size, that table is used; D and trimming come from the DNA. Recorded for this sample are some 30,000 clones; around 93% of them occurred a single time. The ten largest clones represent approximately 5% of the sample.

At diagnosis, tumor, uninvolved tumor-adjacent lung and peripheral blood were collected and then preserved as a mix of FFPE and fresh-frozen material. For TCR repertoire profiling, blood samples were analyzed in the form of peripheral blood mononuclear cells. General findings and caveats noted by the study authors: A median of 57 of the top 100 tumor clones turned up in the paired uninvolved adjacent lung, and 25 to 30 of those clones also ranked among the top 100 of that same adjacent lung. Higher blood T cell density associated with longer overall survival, while higher adjacent-lung clonality associated with shorter survival. Because multi-region sequencing of the tumors was not done, intratumor heterogeneity could not be ruled out. Since the design was exploratory, TCR variables were selected using unadjusted p-values with no false-discovery rate correction. Uninvolved tumor-adjacent lung showed the highest T cell clonality, higher than tumor, which suggests more focused antigenic responses in the adjacent lung.

The source material was PBMCs, sampled before any cancer treatment. This receptor chain uses TRBV14 and TRBJ2-7, with 7 junctional bases fitting TRBD1. This sequence was found in a man aged 40 to 75 with stage II lung adenocarcinoma. The CDR3 is CASSQTGVYEQYF. The nucleotide sequence reads as follows: TGTGCCAGCAGCCAAACAGGGGTGTACGAGCAGTACTTC.